Listed below are T cell receptor beta chains from one sample, sequenced in a study of Tregs in tolerant kidney transplant recipients. Using immunoSEQ multiplex PCR, the repertoire was profiled, and TCRdb retains in-frame clones only, with some absent. The top ten clones hold approximately 0.35% of a sample with some 74,000 clones, 80% to 95% of them seen once. The input for sequencing was Tregs from blood, taken before the transplant. The receptors stem from a human donor who received a combined kidney and bone marrow transplant. Each CDR3 is given with its conserved first and last residue. A D gene is named only where the DNA matches it firmly. The size field is filled for only some rows; it gives once, few, many or a size class.

D gene	V gene	J gene	clone size	CDR3 DNA	CDR3 protein
TRBD1	TRBV29-1	TRBJ1-1	NA	TGCAGCGTTGAGAGACAGGGAGGCACTGAAGCTTTCTTT	CSVERQGGTEAFF
TRBD1	TRBV7-9	TRBJ2-3	NA	TGTGCCAGCACTCGACCCCTCAATGTCAAGGGGGCAGGAGATACGCAGTATTTT	CASTRPLNVKGAGDTQYF
TRBD1	TRBV14	TRBJ1-2	NA	TGTGCCAGCAGCCCCCAGACAGGGGCTTACTATGGCTACACCTTC	CASSPQTGAYYGYTF
NA	TRBV14	TRBJ2-1	NA	TGTGCCAGCAGTAAAAGGGACGCAGCCTACAATGAGCAGTTCTTC	CASSKRDAAYNEQFF
NA	TRBV10-3	TRBJ2-7	few	TGTGCCATCAGTGAACAGCCCTACGAGCAGTACTTC	CAISEQPYEQYF
NA	TRBV5-4	TRBJ2-2	once	TGTGCCAGCAGCCCGAGCCGCGGCGGGGAGCTGTTTTTT	CASSPSRGGELFF
NA	TRBV7-2	TRBJ1-3	few	TGTGCCAGCAGCTTGACACCCTATTCTGGAAACACCATATATTTT	CASSLTPYSGNTIYF
NA	TRBV5-4	TRBJ2-5	NA	TGTGCCAGCAGCTTGGATGGCGAGACCCAGTACTTC	CASSLDGETQYF
TRBD2	TRBV7-2	TRBJ2-1	NA	TGTGCCAGCAGCTCATCTGCCGGGACTAGCGGGAGAGGGAATGAGCAGTTCTTC	CASSSSAGTSGRGNEQFF
TRBD2	TRBV7-2	TRBJ2-5	once	TGTGCCAGCAGCACCCGCCATCTAGCGGGAGTCCAAGAGACCCAGTACTTC	CASSTRHLAGVQETQYF
NA	TRBV2	TRBJ2-2	NA	TGTGCCAGCAGTGAAAGGAAAGGGGGAAAAACCGGGGAGCTGTTTTTT	CASSERKGGKTGELFF
NA	TRBV9	TRBJ2-3	NA	TGTGCCAGCAGCCTCGAAGGCGTGACAGATACGCAGTATTTT	CASSLEGVTDTQYF
NA	TRBV6-1	TRBJ1-5	NA	TGTGCCAGCAGTGAAGCGCTTGGGGGACGGTATCAGCCCCAGCATTTT	CASSEALGGRYQPQHF
TRBD1	TRBV6-4	TRBJ1-1	few	TGTGCCAGCAGTGACTCGGGGACAGGAGTTGAAGCTTTCTTT	CASSDSGTGVEAFF
TRBD2	TRBV12-5	TRBJ2-3	NA	TGTGCTAGTGGTTTGGGACTAGCAGGCACAGATACGCAGTATTTT	CASGLGLAGTDTQYF
NA	TRBV5-8	TRBJ2-5	NA	TGTGCCAGCAGCCGCTATAGAGGGGGAATCCAAGAGACCCAGTACTTC	CASSRYRGGIQETQYF
TRBD1	TRBV4-1	TRBJ2-2	NA	TGCGCCAGCAGCCATCCTCCAGGGGGCGCGGACACCGGGGAGCTGTTTTTT	CASSHPPGGADTGELFF
NA	TRBV5-1	TRBJ1-2	NA	TGCGCCAGCAACGAGGGGATAGCGGGCTACACCTTC	CASNEGIAGYTF
TRBD2	TRBV4-2	TRBJ2-7	NA	TGTGCCAGCAGCCGTGTGCTAGCGGGAGGCAACGAGCAGTACTTC	CASSRVLAGGNEQYF
NA	TRBV28	TRBJ1-4	few	TGTGCCAGCAGAGGCCAGGGCTTCGAAAAACTGTTTTTT	CASRGQGFEKLFF
NA	TRBV19	TRBJ2-5	NA	TGTGCCAGTAGTATTGAGGGCCGTAAGACCCAGTACTTC	CASSIEGRKTQYF
NA	TRBV28	TRBJ2-1	NA	TGTGCCAGCAGTTTGGGACGGGGAGACAATGAGCAGTTCTTC	CASSLGRGDNEQFF
NA	TRBV7-2	TRBJ1-2	NA	TGTGCCAGCAGCTTTAGCGGGACATATTTTAACTATGGCTACACCTTC	CASSFSGTYFNYGYTF
TRBD1	TRBV6-5	TRBJ1-2	NA	TGTGCCAGCAGTCTTACAGGGGTGAGCGGCTACACCTTC	CASSLTGVSGYTF
NA	TRBV12-5	TRBJ2-1	NA	TGTGCTAGTGGTTTGGCCCACAGTACGCTCTCCTACAATGAGCAGTTCTTC	CASGLAHSTLSYNEQFF
NA	TRBV14	TRBJ1-2	NA	TGTGCCAGCAGCCAACGGGACGGAACTTATGGCTACACCTTC	CASSQRDGTYGYTF